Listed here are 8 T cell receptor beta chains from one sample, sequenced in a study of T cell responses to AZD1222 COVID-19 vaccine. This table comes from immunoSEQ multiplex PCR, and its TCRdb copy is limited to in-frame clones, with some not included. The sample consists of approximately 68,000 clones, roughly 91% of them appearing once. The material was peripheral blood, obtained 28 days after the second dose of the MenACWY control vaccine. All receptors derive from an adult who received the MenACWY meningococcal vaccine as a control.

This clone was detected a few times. This CDR3 is CAISESTRAVGPQHF. In nucleotides, the CDR3 is TGTGCCATCAGTGAGTCGACGCGAGCGGTAGGGCCCCAGCATTTT. The V and J genes are TRBV10-3 and TRBJ1-5; D remains unclear. V shed 0 bases and J shed 9 bases, with 15 bases lying between them. In germline, CDR1 is ENHRY, CDR2 SYGVKD. The CDR3 is made up of 15 amino acids.

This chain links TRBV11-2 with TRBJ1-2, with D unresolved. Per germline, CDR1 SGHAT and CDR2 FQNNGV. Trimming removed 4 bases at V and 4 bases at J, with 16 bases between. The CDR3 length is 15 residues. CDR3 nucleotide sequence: TGTGCCAGCAGCTCCCGGTTAAGTGCGGGCTATGGCTACACCTTC. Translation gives CASSSRLSAGYGYTF. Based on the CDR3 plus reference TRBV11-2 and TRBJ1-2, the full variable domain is EAGVAQSPRYKIIEKRQSVAFWCNPISGHATLYWYQQILGQGPKLLIQFQNNGVVDDSQLPKDRFSAERLKGVDSTLKIQPAKLEDSAVYLCASSSRLSAGYGYTFGSGTRLTVV.

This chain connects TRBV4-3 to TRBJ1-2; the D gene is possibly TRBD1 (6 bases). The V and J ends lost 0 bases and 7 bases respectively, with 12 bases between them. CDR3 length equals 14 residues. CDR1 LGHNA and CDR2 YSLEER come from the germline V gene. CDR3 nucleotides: TGCGCCAGCAGCCAAGACAGGGGAATCGGTGGCTACACCTTC. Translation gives CASSQDRGIGGYTF.

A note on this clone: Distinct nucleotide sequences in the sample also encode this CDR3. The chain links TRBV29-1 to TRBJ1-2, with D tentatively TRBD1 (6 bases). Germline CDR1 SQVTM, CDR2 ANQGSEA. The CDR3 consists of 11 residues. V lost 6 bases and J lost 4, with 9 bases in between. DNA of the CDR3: TGCAGCGTGGGGGGCCTCTATGGCTACACCTTC. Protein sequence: CSVGGLYGYTF. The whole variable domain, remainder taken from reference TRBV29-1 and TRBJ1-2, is SAVISQKPSRDICQRGTSLTIQCQVDSQVTMMFWYRQQPGQSLTLIATANQGSEATYESGFVIDKFPISRPNLTFSTLTVSNMSPEDSSIYLCSVGGLYGYTFGSGTRLTVV.

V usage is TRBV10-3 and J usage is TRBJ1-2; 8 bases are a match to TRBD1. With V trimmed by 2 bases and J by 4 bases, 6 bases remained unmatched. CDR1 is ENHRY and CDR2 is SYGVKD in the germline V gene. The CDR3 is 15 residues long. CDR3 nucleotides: TGTGCCATCAGTGAGCCCACAGGGGGTTCCTATGGCTACACCTTC. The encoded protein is CAISEPTGGSYGYTF.

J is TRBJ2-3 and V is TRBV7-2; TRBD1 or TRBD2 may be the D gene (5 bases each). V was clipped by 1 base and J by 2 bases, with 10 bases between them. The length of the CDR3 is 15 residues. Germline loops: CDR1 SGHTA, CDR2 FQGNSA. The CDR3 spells CASSLVGELTDTQYF. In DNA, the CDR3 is TGTGCCAGCAGCTTAGTGGGGGAGCTCACAGATACGCAGTATTTT. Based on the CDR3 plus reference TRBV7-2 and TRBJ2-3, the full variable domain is GAGVSQSPSNKVTEKGKDVELRCDPISGHTALYWYRQSLGQGLEFLIYFQGNSAPDKSGLPSDRFSAERTGGSVSTLTIQRTQQEDSAVYLCASSLVGELTDTQYFGPGTRLTVL.

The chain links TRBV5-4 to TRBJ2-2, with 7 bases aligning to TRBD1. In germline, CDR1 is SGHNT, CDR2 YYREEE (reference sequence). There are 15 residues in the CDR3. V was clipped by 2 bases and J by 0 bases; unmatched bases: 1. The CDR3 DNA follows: TGTGCCAGCAGCTTTGGGACAGCGAACACCGGGGAGCTGTTTTTT. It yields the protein CASSFGTANTGELFF.

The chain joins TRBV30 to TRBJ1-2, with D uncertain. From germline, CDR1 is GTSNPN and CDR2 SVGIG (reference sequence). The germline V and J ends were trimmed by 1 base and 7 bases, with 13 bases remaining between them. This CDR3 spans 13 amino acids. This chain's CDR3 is CAWSGPTSGGYTF. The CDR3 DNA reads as TGTGCCTGGAGTGGACCGACCTCTGGTGGCTACACCTTC.